This T cell receptor (beta chain) is from a study of PD-L1 blockade in urothelial cancer. Study overall: Blood samples had a median of about 150,000 T cells.

Time point reported: peripheral blood 6 weeks after treatment start. There are 14 residues in the CDR3. Germline V gene lookup returns CDR1 LNHDA and CDR2 SQIVND (reference sequence). The V gene lost 2 bases and the J gene lost 0 bases, with 7 bases spanning the gap. The repertoire was sequenced with immunoSEQ multiplex PCR; TCRdb's copy has only in-frame clones and lacks some. The sample yields around 50,000 clones, approximately 85% seen once. This TCR came from a man between 45 and 60 years old with urothelial cancer. The sample consisted of PBMCs, taken around atezolizumab (anti-PD-L1) treatment. This rearrangement joins TRBV19 to TRBJ1-1, with D uncertain. The CDR3 sequence is CASSINSLNTEAFF. CDR3 DNA sequence: TGTGCCAGTAGTATAAACAGCTTGAACACTGAAGCTTTCTTT.